A single sample is the source of the 28 T cell receptor beta chains below, sequenced in a study of cytomegalovirus exposure and HLA in healthy donors. PCR employed 60 Vbeta and 13 Jbeta primers. Profiled with immunoSEQ multiplex PCR; TCRdb holds only in-frame clones, not every one. The table records approximately 150,000 clones, 85% of them present only once. The specimen sequenced was PBMCs. The receptors shown here come from a man aged 25 to 40 in good health and CMV-seropositive.

The V gene is TRBV4-3, the J gene TRBJ2-4; the match to TRBD2 covers 12 bases. CDR1 is LGHNA, CDR2 YSLEER, per germline. The V and J ends lost 0 bases and 9 bases, in that order; junction bases with no gene match: 9. CDR3 length equals 17 residues. The CDR3 region is CASSQDLAGGPVSIQYF. DNA of the CDR3: TGCGCCAGCAGCCAAGATCTAGCGGGAGGGCCGGTCTCCATTCAGTACTTC.

A word on this clone: The sample holds other DNA sequences that translate to the same CDR3. The chain links TRBV2 to TRBJ2-1; D not resolved. V lost 4 bases to trimming and J lost 0 bases, with 7 bases between them. The CDR3 length is 14 residues. CDR1 and CDR2 (germline): SNHLY, FYNNEI. CDR3 nucleotides: TGTGCCAGCAGTGTTAGCCGCTCCTACAATGAGCAGTTCTTC. Translating it yields CASSVSRSYNEQFF.

This clone was found once. This chain links TRBV5-4 with TRBJ1-1; 7 nucleotides agree with TRBD1. Germline CDR1 and CDR2: SGHNT and YYREEE (reference sequence). V shed 5 bases and J 0 bases; nucleotides not matched to a gene: 7. The CDR3 consists of 15 residues. The CDR3 sequence: CASRGGTAMNTEAFF. As DNA, the CDR3 is TGTGCCAGCAGGGGCGGGACAGCCATGAACACTGAAGCTTTCTTT.

A few counts support this clone. The chain has TRBV6-5 and TRBJ1-2, with D possibly TRBD1 on 6 matching bases. CDR3 length equals 14 residues. CDR1 MNHEY and CDR2 SVGAGI come from the germline V gene. V lost 0 bases and J 7 bases, leaving 12 bases between the germline ends. The DNA for the CDR3 is TGTGCCAGCAGTTACTCGAGGGGGGGTCGTGGCTACACCTTC. It specifies CASSYSRGGRGYTF.

V and J are TRBV7-2 and TRBJ1-2, with no clear D. The germline CDR1 and CDR2 sequences are SGHTA and FQGNSA. V lost 4 bases and J lost 3, with 21 bases in between. The CDR3 is made up of 17 amino acids. The CDR3 reads CASSSLGPAGVYYGYTF. CDR3 DNA sequence: TGTGCCAGCAGCTCCTTAGGTCCGGCGGGAGTGTACTATGGCTACACCTTC.

The V gene is TRBV11-2, the J gene TRBJ1-2; 9 nucleotides match TRBD1. CDR1 SGHAT and CDR2 FQNNGV come from the germline V gene. This CDR3 has 14 amino acids. The trim removed 5 bases at V and 7 bases at J, leaving 8 bases unmatched. CDR3 sequence reads: CASSITQGAVGYTF. CDR3 nucleotides: TGTGCCAGCAGCATCACACAGGGGGCGGTTGGCTACACCTTC.

This rearrangement joins TRBV7-2 to TRBJ1-1; D not resolved. The CDR3 totals 13 residues. Germline CDR1 and CDR2: SGHTA and FQGNSA. V lost 2 bases to trimming and J lost 8 bases, with 12 bases between them. The CDR3 here is CASSLYPGVEAFF. Written as DNA, the CDR3 is TGTGCCAGCAGCTTATACCCGGGAGTGGAAGCTTTCTTT.

Only one count was recorded for this clone. Written as DNA, the CDR3 is TGTGCCAGCAGTGAACGAGTCACAGATACGCAGTATTTT. Protein product: CASSERVTDTQYF. The chain is built from TRBV25-1 and TRBJ2-3; no clear D gene. Trimming left V 2 bases short and J 2 bases short, with 5 bases between. Germline assignment: CDR1 MGHDK and CDR2 SYGVNS. The CDR3 consists of 13 residues.

The sample holds a few counts of this clone. This sequence joins TRBV10-2 and TRBJ1-1, with D unresolved. V gave up 3 bases and J gave up 7 bases, with 9 bases separating them. CDR1 and CDR2 (germline): WSHSY, SAAADI. The CDR3 totals 12 residues. CDR3 coding DNA: TGCGCCAGCAGTGATGTCGGGTATGAAGCTTTCTTT. Translating it yields CASSDVGYEAFF.

The gene calls are TRBV9 and TRBJ2-7; tentative D call: TRBD1 (6 bases). The CDR3 sequence is 13 residues long. Trimming took off 0 bases at V and 4 bases at J, with 8 bases between the two ends. Germline V gene lookup returns CDR1 SGDLS and CDR2 YYNGEE. The chain's CDR3 is CASSVGGQYEQYF. The CDR3 nucleotides are TGTGCCAGCAGCGTAGGGGGGCAGTACGAGCAGTACTTC.

The chain links TRBV5-1 to TRBJ2-2, with D possibly TRBD2 on 6 matching bases. CDR1 and CDR2 (germline): SGHRS, YFSETQ. This CDR3 contains 15 residues. Trimming removed 4 bases from V and 5 bases from J, with 15 bases in between. The CDR3 sequence is CASSQTRKQTGELFF. The CDR3 bases are TGCGCCAGCAGCCAGACTAGAAAACAGACCGGGGAGCTGTTTTTT.

The chain recombines TRBV9 with TRBJ2-5, with TRBD1 matching 9 bases. Germline V gene sequence: CDR1 SGDLS, CDR2 YYNGEE. V trimming: 6 bases; J trimming: 4 bases; junction bases outside the gene matches: 10. The CDR3 is 15 residues long. The CDR3 DNA reads as TGTGCCAGCACCACCTCGGGACAGGGAACAGAGACCCAGTACTTC. Translating gives CASTTSGQGTETQYF.

The chain combines TRBV7-6 with TRBJ2-1; a possible D gene is TRBD1 (6 bases). Germline CDR1 SGHVS, CDR2 FNYEAQ. Between the trimmed V and J ends, which lost 6 bases and 9 bases, there was a span of 15 bases. This CDR3 has 13 amino acids. As DNA, the CDR3 is TGTGCCAGCAGTACAGGGAGACAGACTGAGCAGTTCTTC. Translation gives CASSTGRQTEQFF.

V usage is TRBV6-1 and J usage is TRBJ2-3, with 7 bases identical to TRBD1. The CDR3 runs to 16 residues. Germline V gene sequence: CDR1 MNHNS, CDR2 SASEGT. The V segment lost 4 bases and the J segment 1 base; nucleotides outside the gene matches: 8. The CDR3 reads CASSGGYGTGTDTQYF. In DNA, the CDR3 is TGTGCCAGCAGTGGGGGTTACGGGACAGGCACAGATACGCAGTATTTT.

The chain couples TRBV5-1 to TRBJ2-3; 7 nucleotides match TRBD2. The CDR3 is 15 residues long. V shed 4 bases and J 0 bases; nucleotides not matched to a gene: 5. Per the germline V gene, CDR1 is SGHRS and CDR2 is YFSETQ. This CDR3 reads CASSLLATSTDTQYF. For the CDR3, the DNA is TGCGCCAGCAGCCTACTAGCGACTAGCACAGATACGCAGTATTTT.

The rearrangement links TRBV11-2 to TRBJ1-2; tentative D call: TRBD1 (5 bases). The CDR3 runs to 14 residues. The V end was cut by 5 bases, the J end by 1 base, with 11 bases between. Germline V gives CDR1 SGHAT, CDR2 FQNNGV. The DNA of the CDR3 is TGTGCCAGCAGCCCTACCGACAGTAACTATGGCTACACCTTC. Amino acids: CASSPTDSNYGYTF. The full variable domain, its missing parts supplied by reference TRBV11-2 and TRBJ1-2, is EAGVAQSPRYKIIEKRQSVAFWCNPISGHATLYWYQQILGQGPKLLIQFQNNGVVDDSQLPKDRFSAERLKGVDSTLKIQPAKLEDSAVYLCASSPTDSNYGYTFGSGTRLTVV.

The chain has TRBV5-1 and TRBJ2-1, with D perhaps matching TRBD1 (6 bases). Trimming removed 6 bases from V and 2 bases from J, with 15 bases in between. This CDR3 is 15 amino acids long. The germline V gene has CDR1 SGHRS and CDR2 YFSETQ. DNA for the CDR3: TGCGCCAGCACCCTCTCAGGGGCCACCTACAATGAGCAGTTCTTC. Its protein product is CASTLSGATYNEQFF.

V and J are TRBV4-3 and TRBJ1-2, with 10 positions matching TRBD1. CDR3 size: 16 residues. Germline CDR1 and CDR2: LGHNA and YSLEER. V was clipped by 1 base and J by 6 bases; unmatched bases: 8. CDR3 nucleotides: TGCGCCAGCAGCCAAGTCAGAGGACAGGGGGGCGATGGCTACACCTTC. This gives the protein CASSQVRGQGGDGYTF.

The rearrangement joins TRBV15 to TRBJ2-7; a possible D gene is TRBD2 (6 bases). This CDR3 has 16 residues. The V gene lost 0 bases and the J gene lost 3 bases, with 15 bases spanning the gap. Germline V gene sequence: CDR1 LNHNV, CDR2 YYDKDF (reference sequence). The CDR3 protein is CATSRDLAGSLYEQYF. In nucleotides, the CDR3 is TGTGCCACCAGCAGAGATCTGGCGGGGAGCCTCTACGAGCAGTACTTC. Full variable domain (missing parts from reference TRBV15 and TRBJ2-7): DAMVIQNPRYQVTQFGKPVTLSCSQTLNHNVMYWYQQKSSQAPKLLFHYYDKDFNNEADTPDNFQSRRPNTSFCFLDIRSPGLGDTAMYLCATSRDLAGSLYEQYFGPGTRLTVT.

The rearrangement joins TRBV9 to TRBJ2-2, with 8 bases aligning to TRBD2. The V gene end was trimmed by 6 bases and the J gene end by 4 bases; junction bases not matched to a gene: 8. The CDR3 is 15 amino acids. Looked up from germline, CDR1 is SGDLS and CDR2 is YYNGEE. The CDR3 reads CASKRGQGPTGELFF. CDR3 bases: TGTGCCAGCAAGCGGGGGCAGGGCCCCACCGGGGAGCTGTTTTTT.

With respect to this clone: At one end, the junction sequence differs from germline, possibly due to a read error. The chain recombines TRBV7-9 with TRBJ2-5, with 8 bases identical to TRBD1. CDR1 is SEHNR and CDR2 is FQNEAQ in the germline V gene (reference sequence). CDR3 size: 15 residues. DNA of the CDR3: TGTTCCAGCAGCTTGGGGACAGGCCCCCAAGAGACCCAGTACTTC. This sequence encodes CSSSLGTGPQETQYF.

The chain recombines TRBV19 with TRBJ2-2; TRBD2 aligns across 10 bases. The CDR3 length is 15 residues. The germline CDR1 and CDR2 sequences are LNHDA and SQIVND (reference sequence). V gave up 5 bases and J gave up 4 bases; unmatched junction bases: 4. The CDR3 DNA reads as TGTGCCAGTAGTCTAGCGGGAGAACTCACCGGGGAGCTGTTTTTT. Protein: CASSLAGELTGELFF.

This chain uses TRBV27 with TRBJ2-7, with 8 bases aligning to TRBD1. In germline, CDR1 is MNHEY, CDR2 SMNVEV (reference sequence). The trim removed 5 bases at V and 0 bases at J, leaving 3 bases unmatched. The CDR3 has 14 amino acids. CDR3 in amino acids: CASSVTGGSYEQYF. As DNA, the CDR3 is TGTGCCAGCAGTGTAACAGGGGGCTCCTACGAGCAGTACTTC.

The chain uses TRBV9 and TRBJ2-3; D is unclear. Germline V CDR1 and CDR2: SGDLS, YYNGEE. The CDR3 extends over 14 amino acids. Deletions cut 0 bases from V and 0 bases from J, with 5 bases between. The CDR3 region has the DNA TGTGCCAGCAGCGTAGGGCCTAGCACAGATACGCAGTATTTT. It is translated as CASSVGPSTDTQYF.

The sample holds a few counts of this clone. The genes are TRBV7-3 and TRBJ2-2; a weak D match, TRBD1 (5 bases). Germline lookup yields CDR1 SGHTA and CDR2 FQGTGA. The CDR3 has 15 residues. V was trimmed by 3 bases and J by 0 bases, leaving 8 bases between them. The CDR3 protein is CASSLQGANTGELFF. For the CDR3, the DNA is TGTGCCAGCAGCTTGCAGGGCGCGAACACCGGGGAGCTGTTTTTT. Full variable domain (rest looked up from reference TRBV7-3 and TRBJ2-2): GAGVSQTPSNKVTEKGKYVELRCDPISGHTALYWYRQSLGQGPEFLIYFQGTGAADDSGLPNDRFFAVRPEGSVSTLKIQRTERGDSAVYLCASSLQGANTGELFFGEGSRLTVL.

The rearrangement joins TRBV27 to TRBJ2-5, with a weak D call TRBD1 (6 bases). V was pared by 8 bases and J by 2 bases, with 15 bases between. The CDR3 spans 14 residues. Germline V gives CDR1 MNHEY, CDR2 SMNVEV (reference sequence). CDR3 sequence reads: CASGLIGGQETQYF. CDR3 nucleotide sequence: TGTGCCAGCGGACTGATAGGGGGACAAGAGACCCAGTACTTC.

This chain joins TRBV5-1 and TRBJ2-3; 9 nucleotides line up with TRBD2. The J segment lost 4 bases and the V segment lost 6 bases, leaving 9 bases of the junction unmatched. This CDR3 comprises 15 residues. CDR1 is SGHRS, CDR2 YFSETQ, per germline. Here the CDR3 reads CASTFGTSSADTQYF. The CDR3 DNA reads as TGCGCCAGCACTTTTGGGACTAGCTCTGCAGATACGCAGTATTTT.

The chain links TRBV4-3 to TRBJ2-1; perhaps TRBD2 as D (5 bases). V lost 5 bases to trimming and J lost 4 bases, with 15 bases between them. The CDR3 sequence is 15 residues long. CDR1 is LGHNA and CDR2 is YSLEER in the germline V gene. The CDR3 bases are TGCGCCAGCAGCTCCCCGGGATCTCTTTACAATGAGCAGTTCTTC. The encoded protein is CASSSPGSLYNEQFF.